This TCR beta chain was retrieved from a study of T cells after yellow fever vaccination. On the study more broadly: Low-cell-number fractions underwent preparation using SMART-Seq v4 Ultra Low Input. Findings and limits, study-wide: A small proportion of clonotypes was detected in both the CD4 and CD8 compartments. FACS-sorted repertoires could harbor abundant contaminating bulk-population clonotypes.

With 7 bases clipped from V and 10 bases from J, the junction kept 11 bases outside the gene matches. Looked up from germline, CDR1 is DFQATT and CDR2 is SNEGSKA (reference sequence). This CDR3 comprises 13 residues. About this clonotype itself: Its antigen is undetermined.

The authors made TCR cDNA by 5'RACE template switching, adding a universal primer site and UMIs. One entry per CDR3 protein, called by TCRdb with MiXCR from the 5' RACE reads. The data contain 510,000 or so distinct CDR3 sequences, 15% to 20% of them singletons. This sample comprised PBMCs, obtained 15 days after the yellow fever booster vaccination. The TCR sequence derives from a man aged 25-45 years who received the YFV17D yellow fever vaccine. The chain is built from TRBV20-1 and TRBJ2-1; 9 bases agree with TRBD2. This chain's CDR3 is CSGESSGTQEQFF. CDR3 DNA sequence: TGCAGTGGAGAGTCTAGCGGGACACAGGAGCAGTTCTTC.